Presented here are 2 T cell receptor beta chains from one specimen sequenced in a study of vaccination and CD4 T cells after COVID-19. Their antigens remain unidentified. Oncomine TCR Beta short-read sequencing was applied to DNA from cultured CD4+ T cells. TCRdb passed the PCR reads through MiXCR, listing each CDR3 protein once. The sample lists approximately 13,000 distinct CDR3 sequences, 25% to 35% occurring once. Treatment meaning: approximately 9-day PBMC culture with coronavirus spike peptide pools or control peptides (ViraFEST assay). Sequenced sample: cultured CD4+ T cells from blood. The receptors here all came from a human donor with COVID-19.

CDR3 DNA: TGTGCCAGCAGTTTAGGTCCGATAGCGAACACTGAAGCTTTCTTT. This encodes CASSLGPIANTEAFF. The chain employs TRBV27 and TRBJ1-1; D unresolved. CDR3 length: 15 residues. The V end was cut by 2 bases, the J end by 1 base, with 11 bases between. CDR1 MNHEY and CDR2 SMNVEV come from the germline V gene (reference sequence).

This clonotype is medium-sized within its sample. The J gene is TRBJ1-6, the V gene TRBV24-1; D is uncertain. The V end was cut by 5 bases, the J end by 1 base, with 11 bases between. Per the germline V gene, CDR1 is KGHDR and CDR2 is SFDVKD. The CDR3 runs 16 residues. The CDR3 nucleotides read TGTGCCACCAGTGTTCAGGCGCCGTCCTATAATTCACCCCTCCACTTT. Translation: CATSVQAPSYNSPLHF.